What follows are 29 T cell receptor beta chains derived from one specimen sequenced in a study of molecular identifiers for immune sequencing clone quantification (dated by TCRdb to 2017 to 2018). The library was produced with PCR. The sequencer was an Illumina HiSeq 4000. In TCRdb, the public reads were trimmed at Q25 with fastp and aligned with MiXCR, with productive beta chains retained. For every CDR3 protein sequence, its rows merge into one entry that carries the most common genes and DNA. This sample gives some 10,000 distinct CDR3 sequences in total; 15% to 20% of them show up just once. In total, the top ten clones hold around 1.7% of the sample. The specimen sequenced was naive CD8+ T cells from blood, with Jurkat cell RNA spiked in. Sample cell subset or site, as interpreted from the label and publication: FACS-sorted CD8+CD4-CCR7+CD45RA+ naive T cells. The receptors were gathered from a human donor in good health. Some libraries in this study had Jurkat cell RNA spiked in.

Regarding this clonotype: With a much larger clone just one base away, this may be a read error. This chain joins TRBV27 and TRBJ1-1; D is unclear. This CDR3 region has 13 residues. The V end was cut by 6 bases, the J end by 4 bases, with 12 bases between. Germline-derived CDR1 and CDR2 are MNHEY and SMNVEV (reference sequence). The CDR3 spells CASSSRTFTEAFF. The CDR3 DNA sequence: TGTGCCAGCAGCTCAAGGACCTTCACTGAAGCTTTCTTT.

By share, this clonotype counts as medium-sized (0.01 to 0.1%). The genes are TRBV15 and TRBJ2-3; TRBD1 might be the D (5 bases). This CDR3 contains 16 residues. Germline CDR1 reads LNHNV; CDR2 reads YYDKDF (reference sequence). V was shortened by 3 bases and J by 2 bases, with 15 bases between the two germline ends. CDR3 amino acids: CATSSEPGLVTDTQYF. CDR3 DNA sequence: TGTGCCACCAGCAGTGAACCAGGGTTAGTCACAGATACGCAGTATTTT.

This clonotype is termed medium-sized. CDR3 sequence reads: CASSWESSYTQYF. DNA for the CDR3: TGTGCCAGCAGCTGGGAGTCATCGTATACGCAGTATTTT. The chain carries TRBV5-6 and TRBJ2-3; D is possibly TRBD2 (5 bases). The CDR3 covers 13 residues. From germline, CDR1 is SGHDT and CDR2 YYEEEE. V was clipped by 3 bases and J by 7 bases, with 12 bases between them.

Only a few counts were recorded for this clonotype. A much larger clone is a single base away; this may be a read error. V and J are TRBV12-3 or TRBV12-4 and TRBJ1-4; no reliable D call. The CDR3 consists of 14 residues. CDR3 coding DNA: TGTGCCGGCAGTTTGGTGACAACTAATGAAAAACTGTTTTTT. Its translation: CAGSLVTTNEKLFF.

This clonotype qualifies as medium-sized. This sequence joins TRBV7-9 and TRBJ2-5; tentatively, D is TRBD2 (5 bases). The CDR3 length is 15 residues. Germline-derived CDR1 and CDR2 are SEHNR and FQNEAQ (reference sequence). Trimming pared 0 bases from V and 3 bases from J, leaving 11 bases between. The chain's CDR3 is CASSLAHGVEETQYF. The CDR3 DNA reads TGTGCCAGCAGCTTAGCGCACGGGGTAGAAGAGACCCAGTACTTC. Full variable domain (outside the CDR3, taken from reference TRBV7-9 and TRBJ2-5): DTGVSQNPRHKITKRGQNVTFRCDPISEHNRLYWYRQTLGQGPEFLTYFQNEAQLEKSRLLSDRFSAERPKGSFSTLEIQRTEQGDSAMYLCASSLAHGVEETQYFGPGTRLLVL.

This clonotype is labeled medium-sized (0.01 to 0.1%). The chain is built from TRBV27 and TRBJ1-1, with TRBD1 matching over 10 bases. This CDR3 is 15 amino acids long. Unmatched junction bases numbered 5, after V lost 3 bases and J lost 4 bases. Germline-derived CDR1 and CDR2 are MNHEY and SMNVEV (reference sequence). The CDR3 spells CASSLGQGFRTEAFF. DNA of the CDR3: TGTGCCAGCAGTTTGGGACAGGGGTTTCGCACTGAAGCTTTCTTT.

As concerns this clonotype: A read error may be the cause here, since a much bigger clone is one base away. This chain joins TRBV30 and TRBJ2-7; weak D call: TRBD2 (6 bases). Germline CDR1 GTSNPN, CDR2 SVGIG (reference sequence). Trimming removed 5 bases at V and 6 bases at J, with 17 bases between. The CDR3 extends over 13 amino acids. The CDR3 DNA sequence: TGTGCCTGGGCGGAGGGGACTGGCACCGAGCAGTACTTC. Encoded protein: CAWAEGTGTEQYF.

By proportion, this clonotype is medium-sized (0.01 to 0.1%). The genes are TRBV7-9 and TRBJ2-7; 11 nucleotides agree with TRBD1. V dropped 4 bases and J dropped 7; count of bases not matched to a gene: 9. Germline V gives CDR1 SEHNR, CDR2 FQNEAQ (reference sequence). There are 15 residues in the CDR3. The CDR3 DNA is TGTGCCAGCAGCTCGCGCCTAGGGACAGGGGGTGAGCAGTACTTC. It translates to CASSSRLGTGGEQYF.

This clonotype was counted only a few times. Written as DNA, the CDR3 is TGTGCCAGCTCACCTAGCCCGGGACAGTATAGCAATCAGCCCCAGCATTTT. Its translation is CASSPSPGQYSNQPQHF. The V and J genes are TRBV18 and TRBJ1-5; 7 bases are a match to TRBD1. Germline lookup yields CDR1 KGHSH and CDR2 LQKENI. V lost 3 bases to trimming and J lost 0 bases; unmatched junction nucleotides: 8. The CDR3 contains 17 residues.

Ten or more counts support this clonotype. In nucleotides, the CDR3 is TGCAGTGCTAGGGGACTAGCGACGGAGCAGTACTTC. It translates to CSARGLATEQYF. V usage is TRBV20-1 and J usage is TRBJ2-7; 10 bases are a match to TRBD2. Trimming at V came to 3 bases and at J to 7 bases, leaving 3 bases not matched to a gene. The germline V gene has CDR1 DFQATT and CDR2 SNEGSKA (reference sequence). The CDR3 totals 12 residues.

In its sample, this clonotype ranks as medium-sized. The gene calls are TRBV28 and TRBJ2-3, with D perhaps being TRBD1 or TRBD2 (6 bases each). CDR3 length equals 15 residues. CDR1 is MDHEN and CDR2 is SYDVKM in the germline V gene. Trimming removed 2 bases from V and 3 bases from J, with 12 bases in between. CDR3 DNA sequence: TGTGCCAGCAGTTTAAGGGGGGCCGGGACAGATACGCAGTATTTT. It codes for CASSLRGAGTDTQYF.

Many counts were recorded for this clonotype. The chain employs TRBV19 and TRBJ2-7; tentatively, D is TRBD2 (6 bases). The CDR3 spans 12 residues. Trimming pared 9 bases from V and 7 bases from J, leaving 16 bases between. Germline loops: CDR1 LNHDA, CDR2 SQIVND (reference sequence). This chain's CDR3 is CASSGSGREQYF. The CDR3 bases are TGTGCCAGCTCCGGGTCTGGGAGGGAGCAGTACTTC.

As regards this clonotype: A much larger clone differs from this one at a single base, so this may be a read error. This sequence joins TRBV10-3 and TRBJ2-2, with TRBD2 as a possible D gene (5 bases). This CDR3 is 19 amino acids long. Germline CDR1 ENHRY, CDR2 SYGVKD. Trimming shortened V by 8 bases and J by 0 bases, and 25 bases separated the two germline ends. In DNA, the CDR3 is TGTGCCATCGGTCCCGCCGCCCCCTATAGCGTAGCGAACACCGGGGAGCTGTTTTTT. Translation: CAIGPAAPYSVANTGELFF.

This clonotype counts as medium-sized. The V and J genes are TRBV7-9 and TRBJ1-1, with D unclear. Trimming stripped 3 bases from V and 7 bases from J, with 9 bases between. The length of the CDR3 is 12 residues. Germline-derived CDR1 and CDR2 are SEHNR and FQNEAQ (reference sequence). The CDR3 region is CASSLGFGEAFF. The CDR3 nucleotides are TGTGCCAGCAGCTTGGGGTTTGGTGAAGCTTTCTTT.

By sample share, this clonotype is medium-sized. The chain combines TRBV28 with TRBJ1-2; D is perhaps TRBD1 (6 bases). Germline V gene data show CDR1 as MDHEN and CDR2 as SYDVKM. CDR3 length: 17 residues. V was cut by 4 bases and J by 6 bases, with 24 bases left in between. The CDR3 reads CASSSRTEVLWADGYTF. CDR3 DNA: TGTGCCAGCAGTTCGCGGACAGAGGTGTTGTGGGCGGATGGCTACACCTTC.

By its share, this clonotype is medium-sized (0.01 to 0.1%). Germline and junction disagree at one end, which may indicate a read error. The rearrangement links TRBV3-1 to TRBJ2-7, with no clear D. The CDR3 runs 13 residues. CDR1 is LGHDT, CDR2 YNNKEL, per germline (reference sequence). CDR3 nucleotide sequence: TGTGCCAGCAGGCCGTCAAGCTCCGACGAGCAGTACTTC. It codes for CASRPSSSDEQYF.

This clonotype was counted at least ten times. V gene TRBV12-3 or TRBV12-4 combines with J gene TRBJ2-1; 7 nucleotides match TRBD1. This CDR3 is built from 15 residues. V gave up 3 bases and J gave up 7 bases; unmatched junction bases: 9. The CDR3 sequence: CASSFATGADNEQFF. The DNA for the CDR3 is TGTGCCAGCAGTTTCGCCACAGGGGCGGATAATGAGCAGTTCTTC.

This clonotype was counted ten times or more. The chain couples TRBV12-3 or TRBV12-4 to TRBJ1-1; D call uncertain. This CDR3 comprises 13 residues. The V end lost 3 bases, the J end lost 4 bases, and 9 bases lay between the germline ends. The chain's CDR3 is CASSLGRGTEAFF. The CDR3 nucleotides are TGTGCCAGCAGTTTGGGCCGGGGCACTGAAGCTTTCTTT.

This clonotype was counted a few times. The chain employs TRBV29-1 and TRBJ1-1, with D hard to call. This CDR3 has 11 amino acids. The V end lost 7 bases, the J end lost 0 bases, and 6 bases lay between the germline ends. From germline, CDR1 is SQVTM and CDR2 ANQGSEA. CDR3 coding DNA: TGCAGCGGGAAGGTGAACACTGAAGCTTTCTTT. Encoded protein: CSGKVNTEAFF.

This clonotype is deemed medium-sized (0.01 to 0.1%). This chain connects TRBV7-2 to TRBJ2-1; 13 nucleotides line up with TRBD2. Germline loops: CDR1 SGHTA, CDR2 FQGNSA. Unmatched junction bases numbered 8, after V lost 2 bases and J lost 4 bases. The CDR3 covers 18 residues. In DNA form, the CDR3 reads TGTGCCAGCAGCTTACTACTAGCGGGAGGGAGCTCTTACAATGAGCAGTTCTTC. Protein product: CASSLLLAGGSSYNEQFF.

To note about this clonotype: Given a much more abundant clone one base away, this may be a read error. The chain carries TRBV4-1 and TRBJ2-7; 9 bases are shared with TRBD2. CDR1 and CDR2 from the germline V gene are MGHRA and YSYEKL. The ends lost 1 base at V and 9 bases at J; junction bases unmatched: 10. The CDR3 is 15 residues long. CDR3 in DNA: TGCGCCAGCAGCCAAGGGGCGGGAGGGTTTGGCGGGCAGTACTTC. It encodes CASSQGAGGFGGQYF.

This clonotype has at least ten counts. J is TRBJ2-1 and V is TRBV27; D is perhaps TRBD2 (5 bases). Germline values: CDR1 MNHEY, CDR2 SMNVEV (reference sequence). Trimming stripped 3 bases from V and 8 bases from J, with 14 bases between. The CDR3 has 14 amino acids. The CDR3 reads CASSLGSVSDEQFF. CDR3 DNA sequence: TGTGCCAGCAGTTTGGGTAGCGTTAGTGATGAGCAGTTCTTC.

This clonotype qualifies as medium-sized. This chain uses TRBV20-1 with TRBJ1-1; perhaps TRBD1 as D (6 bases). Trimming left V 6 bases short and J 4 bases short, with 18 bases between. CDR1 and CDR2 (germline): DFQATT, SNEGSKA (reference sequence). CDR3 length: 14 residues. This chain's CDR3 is CSALVGGDRTEAFF. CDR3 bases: TGCAGTGCCCTGGTGGGGGGCGACCGCACTGAAGCTTTCTTT.

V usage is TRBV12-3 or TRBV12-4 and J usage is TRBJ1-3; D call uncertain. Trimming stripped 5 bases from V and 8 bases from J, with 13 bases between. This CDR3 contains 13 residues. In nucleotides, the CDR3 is TGTGCCAGCAGTGCCGGGATCCTGGACACCATATATTTT. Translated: CASSAGILDTIYF.

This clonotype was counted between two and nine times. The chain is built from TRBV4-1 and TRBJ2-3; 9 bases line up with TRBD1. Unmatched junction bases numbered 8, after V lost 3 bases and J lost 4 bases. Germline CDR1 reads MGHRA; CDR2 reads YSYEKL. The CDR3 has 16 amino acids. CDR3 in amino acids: CASSQNRGLGSDTQYF. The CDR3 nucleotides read TGCGCCAGCAGCCAGAACAGGGGGCTGGGGTCAGATACGCAGTATTTT.

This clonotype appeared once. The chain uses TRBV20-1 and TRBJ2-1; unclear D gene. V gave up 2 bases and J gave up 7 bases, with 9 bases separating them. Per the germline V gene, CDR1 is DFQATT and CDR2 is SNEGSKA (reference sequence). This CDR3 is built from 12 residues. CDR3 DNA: TGCAGTGCTAGACCACGTCCGAATGAGCAGTTCTTC. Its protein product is CSARPRPNEQFF.

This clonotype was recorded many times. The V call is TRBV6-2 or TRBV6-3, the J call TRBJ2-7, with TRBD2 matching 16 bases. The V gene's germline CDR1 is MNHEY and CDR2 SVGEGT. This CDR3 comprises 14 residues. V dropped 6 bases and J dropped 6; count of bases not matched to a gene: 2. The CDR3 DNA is TGTGCCAGCAGGGGACTAGCGGGAGGGCCCGAGCAGTACTTC. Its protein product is CASRGLAGGPEQYF.

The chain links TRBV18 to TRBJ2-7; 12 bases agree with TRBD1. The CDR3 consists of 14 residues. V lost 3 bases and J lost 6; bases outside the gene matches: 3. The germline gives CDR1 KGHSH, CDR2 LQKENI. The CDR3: CASSPGTGGFEQYF. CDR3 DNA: TGTGCCAGCTCACCCGGGACAGGGGGCTTCGAGCAGTACTTC.

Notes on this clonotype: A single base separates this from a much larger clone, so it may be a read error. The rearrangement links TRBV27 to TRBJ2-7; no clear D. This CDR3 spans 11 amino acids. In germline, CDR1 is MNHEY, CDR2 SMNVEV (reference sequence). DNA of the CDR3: TGTACCAGCAGGTCTATGGACGAGCAGTACTTC. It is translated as CTSRSMDEQYF.